This T cell receptor beta chain was captured by sequencing in a study of response to subunit inactivated influenza vaccine. This clonotype occurred a few times. Its antigen is unknown. Trimming removed 2 bases from V and 6 bases from J, with 8 bases in between. CDR1 and CDR2 from the germline V gene are MDHEN and SYDVKM. The CDR3 spans 13 residues. Study results and caveats: Authors suggested few new T cells are recruited by each seasonal influenza vaccination.

TCRdb recomputed calls from the RT-PCR reads with MiXCR, one row per CDR3 protein. The sample lists hundreds of thousands of distinct CDR3 sequences; 12% were seen once. The chain uses TRBV28 and TRBJ2-1, with a weak D call TRBD2 (6 bases). The TCR was taken from a man aged 50 or older who received an inactivated influenza vaccine. Specimen: PBMCs from blood, collected on the day of vaccination. The CDR3 nucleotides read TGTGCCAGCAGTTTACGGGACTTCAATGAGCAGTTCTTC. This translates into CASSLRDFNEQFF.